The rows below give T cell receptor beta chains drawn from one sample of a study of OX40 agonist ivuxolimab in advanced cancers. Here immunoSEQ multiplex PCR was the method, and the copy in TCRdb shows in-frame clones only, minus some. The sample lists roughly 35,000 clones; around 82% were seen once. Specimen: CD4+ or CD8+ T cells sorted from blood, collected in a trial of the OX40 agonist ivuxolimab. These receptors were obtained from an adult with an advanced solid tumor such as melanoma, head and neck, liver or kidney cancer. The CDR3 runs from the conserved cysteine through the conserved F or W. A row's size may be missing; if present it is once, few, many or a size class.

J gene | clone size | V gene | CDR3 protein
TRBJ2-2 | - | TRBV7-3 | CASSLMVTSGGNTGELFF
TRBJ2-1 | - | TRBV29-1 | CSVDPSGGLPHEQFF
TRBJ1-1 | few | TRBV7-2 | CASSLLPNTEAFF
TRBJ1-2 | - | TRBV5-1 | CASNEGGASSGYTF
TRBJ2-5 | - | TRBV5-5 | CASSLGVETQYF
TRBJ2-2 | - | TRBV5-6 | CASSLGQVTGELFF
TRBJ1-1 | - | TRBV19 | CASSIRRQNTEAFF
TRBJ2-1 | - | TRBV7-2 | CASSLTSGVYNEQFF
TRBJ2-7 | few | TRBV6-1 | CASSEATVRYF
TRBJ2-3 | - | TRBV2 | CASSEVGLSGDTQYF
TRBJ1-1 | - | TRBV6-1 | CASSERGYTEAFF
TRBJ2-3 | - | TRBV7-3 | CASSLGLASDTQYF
TRBJ2-3 | - | TRBV19 | CASSIRGLAGVTDTQYF
TRBJ1-3 | - | TRBV5-1 | CASSTNAASGNTIYF
TRBJ1-4 | once | TRBV4-1 | CASSQKGTRVLREKLFF
TRBJ2-2 | - | TRBV4-1 | CASKLAGGITGELFF
TRBJ1-6 | - | TRBV7-2 | CASSLQSSYNSPLHF
TRBJ1-4 | - | TRBV2 | CASSLAQDTSEKLFF
TRBJ2-7 | - | TRBV25-1 | CASSAGTGVYEQYF
TRBJ1-2 | - | TRBV19 | CASSKLAGNYGYTF
TRBJ1-1 | - | TRBV7-9 | CASSFSGNTEAFF
TRBJ2-7 | - | TRBV10-3 | CAISSSSGVSSYEQYF